This T cell receptor beta chain comes out of a study of blood T cell repertoires in COVID-19. Overall study context: Whether acute or convalescent, the COVID-19 samples came from the United States, Italy and Spain. From T cells, B-cell-depleted T cells, or PBMCs came the material, which was cDNA or gDNA.

Authors' data handling: The assay estimated nucleated cells by amplifying reference gene primers. Generated by immunoSEQ multiplex PCR, the TCRdb table keeps only in-frame clones and is missing some. V and J calls and clone size are given by that table; D and trimming were obtained from the DNA. The sample records nearly 110,000 clones, roughly nine tenths being singletons. There are 10 residues in the CDR3. The V gene lost 6 bases and the J gene lost 8 bases, with 10 bases spanning the gap. Germline lookup yields CDR1 DFQATT and CDR2 SNEGSKA (reference sequence). Sequences were obtained from peripheral blood. This receptor was taken from a man aged 35 to 55 with active or convalescent COVID-19. This chain joins TRBV20-1 and TRBJ1-2, with D unresolved. CDR3 sequence reads: CSAKEIGYTF. DNA for the CDR3: TGCAGTGCCAAGGAGATAGGCTACACCTTC.